These 32 T cell receptor beta chains were all obtained from the same sample, sequenced in a study of blood T cell repertoires in COVID-19. This table comes from immunoSEQ multiplex PCR, and its TCRdb copy is limited to in-frame clones, with some not included. The table shows some 320,000 clones, with approximately 88% occurring only once. Specimen: peripheral blood. The receptors stem from a woman aged 25-40 years who had recovered from COVID-19.

The J gene is TRBJ1-2, the V gene TRBV5-1; D remains ambiguous. The CDR3 length is 13 residues. With 0 bases removed from V and 2 bases from J, the gap between germline ends came to 5 bases. The germline gives CDR1 SGHRS, CDR2 YFSETQ. The CDR3 reads CASSLDGNYGYTF. The CDR3 nucleotides are TGCGCCAGCAGCTTGGACGGGAACTATGGCTACACCTTC. Variable domain in full (rest from reference TRBV5-1 and TRBJ1-2): KAGVTQTPRYLIKTRGQQVTLSCSPISGHRSVSWYQQTPGQGLQFLFEYFSETQRNKGNFPGRFSGRQFSNSRSEMNVSTLELGDSALYLCASSLDGNYGYTFGSGTRLTVV.

CDR3 sequence reads: CASSIWGQEGHTF. CDR3 nucleotides: TGTGCCAGCAGTATCTGGGGACAGGAAGGCCACACCTTC. The gene calls are TRBV28 and TRBJ1-2; 8 bases fit TRBD1. V was clipped by 5 bases and J by 12 bases; unmatched bases: 11. Germline V CDR1 and CDR2: MDHEN, SYDVKM. The CDR3 length is 13 residues.

The rearrangement uses TRBV2 and TRBJ2-7; TRBD2 aligns across 8 bases. This CDR3 spans 14 amino acids. J was trimmed by 0 bases and V by 6 bases; bases with no gene match: 4. Germline values: CDR1 SNHLY, CDR2 FYNNEI. The CDR3 DNA sequence: TGTGCCAGCAGAGCGGGGGTCCTCTCCTACGAGCAGTACTTC. The encoded protein is CASRAGVLSYEQYF.

This chain links TRBV24-1 with TRBJ1-2; D perhaps matches TRBD1 (5 bases). The germline gives CDR1 KGHDR, CDR2 SFDVKD. V gave up 9 bases and J gave up 6 bases, with 22 bases separating them. This CDR3 is built from 15 residues. CDR3 bases: TGTGCCACCGCCCTCATGGGAGCAGGGAGGGATGGCTACACCTTC. The encoded protein is CATALMGAGRDGYTF.

J is TRBJ1-4 and V is TRBV20-1; the D is unclear. CDR1 and CDR2 from the germline V gene are DFQATT and SNEGSKA (reference sequence). The CDR3 is made up of 14 amino acids. V dropped 3 bases and J dropped 6 bases, with 14 bases sitting between them. CDR3 protein: CSASSPDGDEKLFF. CDR3 nucleotide sequence: TGCAGTGCTAGTTCTCCTGACGGGGATGAAAAACTGTTTTTT.

CDR3 in DNA: TGTGCCAGCAGCCCCCGGACAGGCTCCTACGAGCAGTACTTC. Its translation: CASSPRTGSYEQYF. The chain joins TRBV7-2 to TRBJ2-7; 7 bases agree with TRBD1. Per germline, CDR1 SGHTA and CDR2 FQGNSA. The CDR3 covers 14 residues. V dropped 5 bases and J dropped 0; count of bases not matched to a gene: 4. Together with reference TRBV7-2 and TRBJ2-7, the CDR3 gives the full variable domain: GAGVSQSPSNKVTEKGKDVELRCDPISGHTALYWYRQSLGQGLEFLIYFQGNSAPDKSGLPSDRFSAERTGGSVSTLTIQRTQQEDSAVYLCASSPRTGSYEQYFGPGTRLTVT.

Note on this clone: Other DNA sequences in this sample translate to the same CDR3. The chain uses TRBV7-9 and TRBJ1-5; D gene unclear. The ends were cut back, 1 base at V and 0 bases at J, with 7 bases in the middle. CDR3 length equals 15 residues. Germline V lookup: CDR1 SEHNR, CDR2 FQNEAQ (reference sequence). The CDR3: CASSLGGGSNQPQHF. The DNA of the CDR3 is TGTGCCAGCAGCTTAGGGGGAGGTAGCAATCAGCCCCAGCATTTT.

This chain connects TRBV5-1 to TRBJ1-1; tentatively, D is TRBD1 (6 bases). Germline CDR1 is SGHRS and CDR2 is YFSETQ. The length of the CDR3 is 13 residues. V was shortened by 4 bases and J by 0 bases, with 7 bases between the two germline ends. DNA of the CDR3: TGCGCCAGCAGCAGGGGGATGAACACTGAAGCTTTCTTT. Translation: CASSRGMNTEAFF.

This chain joins TRBV13 and TRBJ2-1; a possible D gene is TRBD1 (6 bases). This CDR3 spans 17 amino acids. V was shortened by 5 bases and J by 2 bases, with 19 bases between the two germline ends. Germline-derived CDR1 and CDR2 are PRHDT and FYEKMQ (reference sequence). The CDR3 sequence: CASSRKLGHPTYNEQFF. The CDR3, as DNA: TGTGCCAGCAGCCGAAAACTGGGACACCCAACCTACAATGAGCAGTTCTTC.

The rearrangement links TRBV6-6 to TRBJ1-1, with TRBD1 as a possible D gene (6 bases). Germline V gene data show CDR1 as MNHNY and CDR2 as SVGAGI (reference sequence). V was trimmed by 7 bases and J by 4 bases, leaving 10 bases between them. The CDR3 is 12 amino acids. The CDR3 sequence: CASIQGRTEAFF. CDR3 nucleotide sequence: TGTGCCAGCATTCAGGGGCGCACTGAAGCTTTCTTT.

The chain employs TRBV7-6 and TRBJ2-2; D possibly corresponds to TRBD2 (5 bases). V lost 1 base and J lost 7, with 13 bases in between. This CDR3 has 15 amino acids. Germline V gene data show CDR1 as SGHVS and CDR2 as FNYEAQ. This CDR3 reads CASSLVGSGGGELFF. For the CDR3, the DNA is TGTGCCAGCAGCTTAGTTGGGAGTGGAGGCGGGGAGCTGTTTTTT.

The chain recombines TRBV7-2 with TRBJ2-5; TRBD1 might be the D (5 bases). The CDR3 spans 15 residues. CDR1 and CDR2 from the germline V gene are SGHTA and FQGNSA. The ends were cut back, 0 bases at V and 5 bases at J, with 13 bases in the middle. The CDR3 reads CASSLALGAGETQYF. CDR3 coding DNA: TGTGCCAGCAGCTTAGCGCTAGGGGCAGGGGAGACCCAGTACTTC.

CDR3 region: CASSFGGLNQPQHF. For the CDR3, the DNA is TGTGCCAGCAGTTTCGGGGGGCTAAATCAGCCCCAGCATTTT. The chain is built from TRBV28 and TRBJ1-5; tentative D call: TRBD1 (6 bases). V lost 3 bases and J lost 4, with 10 bases in between. Germline V gene lookup returns CDR1 MDHEN and CDR2 SYDVKM. The CDR3 runs to 14 residues.

This clone was recorded once. The chain combines TRBV4-2 with TRBJ2-7; perhaps TRBD2 as D (7 bases). The CDR3 runs 16 residues. The V and J ends lost 1 base and 3 bases respectively, with 16 bases between them. Germline V gene data show CDR1 as LGHNA and CDR2 as YNFKEQ. The CDR3 is CASSQGEGGADYEQYF. CDR3 DNA sequence: TGTGCCAGCAGCCAAGGGGAGGGGGGGGCCGACTACGAGCAGTACTTC.

This clone occurred a few times. The V call is TRBV10-3, the J call TRBJ2-1; D ambiguous. Trimming pared 5 bases from V and 6 bases from J, leaving 8 bases between. Germline lookup yields CDR1 ENHRY and CDR2 SYGVKD. CDR3 length: 12 amino acids. The CDR3 sequence: CAISLGSNEQFF. The CDR3 region has the DNA TGTGCCATCAGTTTGGGCAGCAATGAGCAGTTCTTC.

The rearrangement uses TRBV3-1 (or the pseudogene TRBV3-2) and TRBJ2-1; no firm D call. The CDR3 runs 13 residues. Germline CDR1 reads LGHDT; CDR2 reads YNNKEL (reference sequence). Trimming removed 2 bases at V and 5 bases at J, with 7 bases between. CDR3 nucleotides: TGTGCCAGCAGCCAAACGGTTGACAATGAGCAGTTCTTC. This encodes CASSQTVDNEQFF.

The J gene is TRBJ1-5, the V gene TRBV2; unclear D gene. The CDR3 length is 15 residues. V dropped 4 bases and J dropped 8 bases, with 18 bases sitting between them. Germline values: CDR1 SNHLY, CDR2 FYNNEI. The CDR3 loop is CASSGGFMGMEPQHF. As DNA, the CDR3 is TGTGCCAGCAGTGGAGGGTTTATGGGTATGGAGCCCCAGCATTTT.

The J gene is TRBJ1-2, the V gene TRBV28, with D tentatively TRBD1 (6 bases). Trimming pared 6 bases from V and 4 bases from J, leaving 18 bases between. Germline V lookup: CDR1 MDHEN, CDR2 SYDVKM. CDR3 length: 15 residues. The CDR3 sequence is CASRPPDREFYGYTF. The CDR3 DNA reads TGTGCCAGCAGACCGCCGGACAGAGAATTCTATGGCTACACCTTC.

The V call is TRBV28, the J call TRBJ1-5; perhaps TRBD1 as D (6 bases). With 6 bases removed from V and 7 bases from J, the gap between germline ends came to 19 bases. This CDR3 is 15 amino acids long. The germline CDR1 and CDR2 sequences are MDHEN and SYDVKM. This CDR3 reads CASSSQQGSVQPQHF. CDR3 DNA sequence: TGTGCCAGCAGCTCGCAGCAGGGGAGCGTCCAGCCCCAGCATTTT.

The chain employs TRBV5-6 and TRBJ2-7; 8 nucleotides agree with TRBD2. CDR3 size: 15 residues. Looked up from germline, CDR1 is SGHDT and CDR2 is YYEEEE. The junction had 9 bases not matched to a gene; V was cut back by 1 base and J by 6 bases. The CDR3 bases are TGTGCCAGCAGCTTGCCACCACTAGCGGTCGGCGAGCAGTACTTC. This encodes CASSLPPLAVGEQYF. Full variable domain (rest looked up from reference TRBV5-6 and TRBJ2-7): DAGVTQSPTHLIKTRGQQVTLRCSPKSGHDTVSWYQQALGQGPQFIFQYYEEEERQRGNFPDRFSGHQFPNYSSELNVNALLLGDSALYLCASSLPPLAVGEQYFGPGTRLTVT.

The count of this clone is one. The CDR3 nucleotides are TGTGCCAGCATCACTGGTACCCAATACTACTACGAGCAGTACTTC. This sequence encodes CASITGTQYYYEQYF. V usage is TRBV2 and J usage is TRBJ2-7; D is uncertain. CDR1 and CDR2 from the germline V gene are SNHLY and FYNNEI. Trimming took off 7 bases at V and 3 bases at J, with 19 bases between the two ends. The length of the CDR3 is 15 residues.

This chain uses TRBV6-5 with TRBJ2-5; unclear D gene. The germline V gene encodes CDR1 MNHEY and CDR2 SVGAGI. The CDR3 runs to 13 residues. V was clipped by 6 bases and J by 4 bases, with 12 bases between them. As DNA, the CDR3 is TGTGCCAGCAGGCTCATAATGAGAGAGACCCAGTACTTC. Translating it yields CASRLIMRETQYF.

The rearrangement links TRBV6-5 to TRBJ1-6; 7 bases match TRBD1. The CDR3 totals 14 residues. V was pared by 5 bases and J by 9 bases, with 7 bases of the junction left unmatched. CDR1 and CDR2 (germline): MNHEY, SVGAGI. CDR3 residues: CASSHGTESSPLHF. The CDR3 DNA follows: TGTGCCAGCAGTCACGGGACAGAATCTTCACCCCTCCACTTT.

J is TRBJ1-6 and V is TRBV10-3; 8 positions match TRBD1. The ends lost 8 bases at V and 8 bases at J; junction bases unmatched: 5. The CDR3 has 13 residues. Germline V gene sequence: CDR1 ENHRY, CDR2 SYGVKD. The DNA of the CDR3 is TGTGCCATCCGGCAGGACAGGGATTCACCCCTCCACTTT. Translation gives CAIRQDRDSPLHF.

The chain couples TRBV7-8 to TRBJ1-5; D not resolved. The V end was cut by 1 base, the J end by 6 bases, with 7 bases between. Germline V gives CDR1 SGHVS, CDR2 FQNEAQ. This CDR3 has 13 residues. The CDR3 DNA follows: TGTGCCAGCAGCTTAGTGTCGAGTCAGCCCCAGCATTTT. This translates into CASSLVSSQPQHF.

V usage is TRBV28 and J usage is TRBJ2-3; 7 nucleotides align to TRBD1. In germline, CDR1 is MDHEN, CDR2 SYDVKM. With 0 bases clipped from V and 3 bases from J, the junction kept 0 bases outside the gene matches. The CDR3 contains 14 residues. The CDR3 nucleotides are TGTGCCAGCAGTTTATGGACAGGGACAGATACGCAGTATTTT. Its protein product is CASSLWTGTDTQYF.

The chain recombines TRBV2 with TRBJ1-1; 11 nucleotides match TRBD1. This CDR3 is built from 17 residues. Losses at the gene ends were 5 bases for V and 1 base for J; bases not matched to a gene: 9. Per germline, CDR1 SNHLY and CDR2 FYNNEI. The chain's CDR3 is CASSQGQGGYQNTEAFF. The CDR3, as DNA: TGTGCCAGCAGTCAGGGACAGGGGGGTTATCAGAACACTGAAGCTTTCTTT.

V usage is TRBV15 and J usage is TRBJ2-2, with a tentative D call TRBD2 (6 bases). CDR1 and CDR2 (germline): LNHNV, YYDKDF (reference sequence). V shed 0 bases and J shed 9 bases, with 23 bases lying between them. This CDR3 contains 18 residues. The CDR3 sequence: CATSRDRLASSGIRELFF. CDR3 DNA: TGTGCCACCAGCAGAGATAGGCTAGCGTCATCGGGCATCCGGGAGCTGTTTTTT. Full variable domain (missing parts from reference TRBV15 and TRBJ2-2): DAMVIQNPRYQVTQFGKPVTLSCSQTLNHNVMYWYQQKSSQAPKLLFHYYDKDFNNEADTPDNFQSRRPNTSFCFLDIRSPGLGDTAMYLCATSRDRLASSGIRELFFGEGSRLTVL.

The chain recombines TRBV2 with TRBJ2-7; TRBD1 is a possible D gene (6 bases). This CDR3 is 14 amino acids long. In germline, CDR1 is SNHLY, CDR2 FYNNEI. Trimming cost V 0 bases and J 0 bases, with 6 bases left between them. CDR3 nucleotide sequence: TGTGCCAGCAGTGAAGCGGGACACTCCTACGAGCAGTACTTC. This translates into CASSEAGHSYEQYF.

V is TRBV6-2 or TRBV6-3 and J is TRBJ1-5; a weak D match, TRBD1 (5 bases). Per the germline V gene, CDR1 is MNHEY and CDR2 is SVGEGT. With 5 bases removed from V and 0 bases from J, the gap between germline ends came to 11 bases. The CDR3 contains 15 residues. CDR3 residues: CASSRQTLSNQPQHF. The CDR3 DNA sequence: TGTGCCAGCAGTCGACAGACCCTTAGCAATCAGCCCCAGCATTTT.

The rearrangement uses TRBV5-1 and TRBJ1-2; D perhaps matches TRBD1 (6 bases). V lost 4 bases and J 4 bases, leaving 17 bases between the germline ends. CDR3 length equals 15 residues. CDR1 and CDR2 from the germline V gene are SGHRS and YFSETQ. CDR3 in DNA: TGCGCCAGCAGCGTCGACAGGCTATCAAGCTATGGCTACACCTTC. Its translation is CASSVDRLSSYGYTF.

The V and J genes are TRBV7-2 and TRBJ1-1; 11 nucleotides agree with TRBD1. Trimming removed 5 bases from V and 4 bases from J; junction bases left unmatched: 6. Germline V lookup: CDR1 SGHTA, CDR2 FQGNSA. The CDR3 extends over 15 amino acids. The CDR3 DNA reads TGTGCCAGCAGCCCGTTCGGGACAGGGGGCACTGAAGCTTTCTTT. Amino acids: CASSPFGTGGTEAFF.